Shown below are 13 T cell receptor beta chains from a single sample sequenced in a study of shared clonotypes between healthy human individuals. Sequencing used immunoSEQ multiplex PCR; TCRdb keeps in-frame clones, though not all of them. The repertoire holds over 1.5 million clones, with nearly 99% as singletons. The sequenced sample was naive CD4+ T cells sorted from blood. Subset of the sample: CD45RA+ positively selected. These receptors originate from a man between 25 and 39 years old in good health.

The chain has TRBV29-1 and TRBJ2-7; possible D gene TRBD2, 7 bases. The V end was cut by 3 bases, the J end by 2 bases, with 8 bases between. The CDR3 contains 12 residues. In germline, CDR1 is SQVTM, CDR2 ANQGSEA. The CDR3 region is CSVERGPYEQYF. DNA of the CDR3: TGCAGCGTTGAGCGGGGGCCCTACGAGCAGTACTTC.

This chain joins TRBV5-6 and TRBJ2-3; D remains unclear. With 6 bases removed from V and 3 bases from J, the gap between germline ends came to 14 bases. The CDR3 runs to 14 residues. Germline CDR1 reads SGHDT; CDR2 reads YYEEEE. The CDR3 spells CASTGVLQTDTQYF. For the CDR3, the DNA is TGTGCCAGCACTGGGGTCCTGCAAACAGATACGCAGTATTTT.

The genes are TRBV5-4 and TRBJ2-2; possible D gene TRBD1, 6 bases. The V and J ends lost 4 bases and 1 base respectively, with 17 bases between them. Germline values: CDR1 SGHNT, CDR2 YYREEE (reference sequence). The CDR3 runs 17 residues. CDR3 protein: CASSRFGTRKNTGELFF. For the CDR3, the DNA is TGTGCCAGCAGCCGTTTTGGGACAAGGAAGAACACCGGGGAGCTGTTTTTT.

V is TRBV9 and J is TRBJ2-1; TRBD2 matches at 12 bases. V lost 3 bases, J lost 3 bases, and 4 bases stayed unmatched. CDR3 length: 16 residues. Germline V gives CDR1 SGDLS, CDR2 YYNGEE. CDR3 protein: CASSEGLAGFYNEQFF. The DNA for the CDR3 is TGTGCCAGCAGCGAGGGACTAGCGGGCTTCTACAATGAGCAGTTCTTC.

This chain joins TRBV27 and TRBJ1-5; D is uncertain. This CDR3 is built from 16 residues. The V end lost 3 bases, the J end lost 0 bases, and 12 bases lay between the germline ends. In germline, CDR1 is MNHEY, CDR2 SMNVEV (reference sequence). CDR3 coding DNA: TGTGCCAGCAGTTTTCGGGCAACGGTTAGCAATCAGCCCCAGCATTTT. Protein: CASSFRATVSNQPQHF.

The chain recombines TRBV7-2 with TRBJ1-5; tentative D call: TRBD1 (5 bases). The CDR3 contains 15 residues. Germline V gene sequence: CDR1 SGHTA, CDR2 FQGNSA. The V end lost 2 bases, the J end lost 5 bases, and 13 bases lay between the germline ends. This CDR3 is CASSLSPGWYQPQHF. The CDR3 nucleotides read TGTGCCAGCAGCTTATCCCCAGGGTGGTATCAGCCCCAGCATTTT.

This rearrangement joins TRBV7-9 to TRBJ2-5; a weak D match, TRBD2 (6 bases). In germline, CDR1 is SEHNR, CDR2 FQNEAQ (reference sequence). The CDR3 is 18 residues long. The V end was cut by 7 bases, the J end by 5 bases, with 29 bases between. The CDR3 DNA reads TGTGCCAGCACCCTGAATCGGGGGACCGGGACTCCCCCCGAGACCCAGTACTTC. Its protein product is CASTLNRGTGTPPETQYF.

The V and J genes are TRBV12-5 and TRBJ1-2; 7 bases agree with TRBD1. Germline CDR1 and CDR2: LGHNT and FRNRAP. The CDR3 spans 18 residues. With 2 bases clipped from V and 1 base from J, the junction kept 13 bases outside the gene matches. The CDR3 sequence: CASGLLPPGQTNNYGYTF. For the CDR3, the DNA is TGTGCTAGTGGTTTGCTACCCCCGGGACAGACAAATAACTATGGCTACACCTTC.

J is TRBJ2-5 and V is TRBV7-9; no firm D call. CDR1 and CDR2 from the germline V gene are SEHNR and FQNEAQ (reference sequence). V gave up 2 bases and J gave up 0 bases, with 13 bases separating them. This CDR3 has 16 residues. The CDR3 nucleotides are TGTGCCAGCAGCTTAATTGCGCTGGGAAACCAAGAGACCCAGTACTTC. This codes for CASSLIALGNQETQYF.

The genes are TRBV18 and TRBJ1-1; no clear D. The CDR3 is made up of 13 amino acids. The germline gives CDR1 KGHSH, CDR2 LQKENI. Trimming removed 0 bases from V and 6 bases from J, with 8 bases in between. The CDR3 DNA follows: TGTGCCAGCTCACCACCGTTCGATCCTGAAGCTTTCTTT. Translated, it gives CASSPPFDPEAFF.

V is TRBV28 and J is TRBJ2-1, with TRBD2 identical over 16 bases. The CDR3 spans 20 residues. Trimming at V came to 4 bases and at J to 1 base, leaving 10 bases not matched to a gene. CDR1 is MDHEN and CDR2 is SYDVKM in the germline V gene. The CDR3 is CASSSAPGLAGGESYNEQFF. The CDR3 nucleotides read TGTGCCAGCAGTTCCGCGCCGGGACTAGCGGGAGGGGAGTCCTACAATGAGCAGTTCTTC.

J is TRBJ2-7 and V is TRBV4-1, with TRBD2 identical over 8 bases. From germline, CDR1 is MGHRA and CDR2 YSYEKL. CDR3 length: 13 residues. The J segment lost 5 bases and the V segment lost 8 bases, leaving 8 bases of the junction unmatched. CDR3 nucleotide sequence: TGCGCCAGCGGGAGCGGGAGCGCCAACGAGCAGTACTTC. This encodes CASGSGSANEQYF.

This rearrangement joins TRBV27 to TRBJ2-7; possible D gene TRBD1, 6 bases. Trimming took off 2 bases at V and 3 bases at J, with 14 bases between the two ends. The germline gives CDR1 MNHEY, CDR2 SMNVEV (reference sequence). This CDR3 spans 15 amino acids. CDR3 sequence reads: CASSLRGLPSYEQYF. As DNA, the CDR3 is TGTGCCAGCAGTTTAAGGGGGTTGCCCAGCTACGAGCAGTACTTC.